One and the same sample provided the 25 T cell receptor beta chains below, sequenced in a study of T cells in localized non-small cell lung cancer. Produced via immunoSEQ multiplex PCR; TCRdb's table is partial and in-frame only. Here the sample spans about 79,000 clones, 88% being singletons. This specimen consisted of peripheral blood, obtained before any cancer treatment. These receptors were obtained from a woman aged 40-75 years with stage I squamous cell lung carcinoma.

The rearrangement links TRBV6-5 to TRBJ2-7; possible D gene TRBD2, 5 bases. V lost 5 bases and J 0 bases, leaving 14 bases between the germline ends. Germline values: CDR1 MNHEY, CDR2 SVGAGI. The CDR3 runs to 15 residues. For the CDR3, the DNA is TGTGCCAGCAGTGCGCAAGCGGAAAGCTCCTACGAGCAGTACTTC. Protein sequence: CASSAQAESSYEQYF.

The chain joins TRBV2 to TRBJ1-4; 11 bases agree with TRBD1. Germline assignment: CDR1 SNHLY and CDR2 FYNNEI. After removal of 5 bases from V and 7 bases from J, the junction contained 9 bases not matched to a gene. The CDR3 sequence is 16 residues long. The CDR3 loop reads CASSLNAGQGGEKLFF. In nucleotides, the CDR3 is TGTGCCAGCAGTTTGAATGCGGGACAGGGGGGTGAAAAACTGTTTTTT.

The rearrangement joins TRBV5-6 to TRBJ1-2; maybe TRBD1 (6 bases). Trimming took 6 bases from V and 4 from J, leaving 16 bases between them. Looked up from germline, CDR1 is SGHDT and CDR2 is YYEEEE. The CDR3 totals 14 residues. In DNA form, the CDR3 reads TGTGCCAGCAAGTCGAGGGGGGCTCTCTATGGCTACACCTTC. Protein sequence: CASKSRGALYGYTF.

The chain joins TRBV2 to TRBJ1-5, with D uncertain. The V and J ends lost 5 bases and 6 bases respectively, with 17 bases between them. The CDR3 runs 15 residues. The germline V gene encodes CDR1 SNHLY and CDR2 FYNNEI. The CDR3: CASSLYTMSGQPQHF. CDR3 sequence (DNA): TGTGCCAGCAGTCTATATACAATGTCAGGTCAGCCCCAGCATTTT.

CDR3 nucleotide sequence: TGTGCCAGCAGTGGTTACAAAGCTTCTAACTATGGCTACACCTTC. Translated: CASSGYKASNYGYTF. The J gene is TRBJ1-2, the V gene TRBV27, with unresolved D. This CDR3 region has 15 residues. Germline lookup yields CDR1 MNHEY and CDR2 SMNVEV (reference sequence). Trimming stripped 5 bases from V and 0 bases from J, with 13 bases between.

The chain uses TRBV4-1 and TRBJ1-3; 9 bases match TRBD1. From germline, CDR1 is MGHRA and CDR2 YSYEKL. With 0 bases clipped from V and 4 bases from J, the junction kept 7 bases outside the gene matches. The CDR3 totals 17 residues. CDR3 DNA sequence: TGCGCCAGCAGCCAAGATCCTACAGGGGGCTCGGGAAACACCATATATTTT. This sequence encodes CASSQDPTGGSGNTIYF.

The chain couples TRBV11-2 to TRBJ1-1; the D gene is possibly TRBD1 (6 bases). The CDR3 is 15 residues long. V lost 5 bases and J 0 bases, leaving 13 bases between the germline ends. Germline assignment: CDR1 SGHAT and CDR2 FQNNGV. The CDR3 protein is CASSPLGQMNTEAFF. In DNA form, the CDR3 reads TGTGCCAGCAGCCCCCTCGGACAGATGAACACTGAAGCTTTCTTT.

This chain connects TRBV18 to TRBJ2-1; TRBD2 agrees at 8 bases. The CDR3 spans 16 residues. CDR1 and CDR2 from the germline V gene are KGHSH and LQKENI. The V segment lost 0 bases and the J segment 5 bases; nucleotides outside the gene matches: 6. Here the CDR3 reads CASSPPGSGGHNEQFF. Written as DNA, the CDR3 is TGTGCCAGCTCACCACCGGGGAGCGGGGGCCACAATGAGCAGTTCTTC.

The V gene is TRBV30, the J gene TRBJ1-3; D remains ambiguous. The CDR3 is 13 amino acids. Germline assignment: CDR1 GTSNPN and CDR2 SVGIG (reference sequence). Trimming removed 4 bases from V and 4 bases from J, with 11 bases in between. CDR3 DNA: TGTGCCTGGACCCAATCCAGAGGAAACACCATATATTTT. Translation: CAWTQSRGNTIYF.

The chain recombines TRBV20-1 with TRBJ1-1; D is ambiguous. The CDR3 extends over 11 amino acids. Germline V CDR1 and CDR2: DFQATT, SNEGSKA (reference sequence). Trimming took off 6 bases at V and 10 bases at J, with 15 bases between the two ends. The CDR3 spells CSAKRRSLAFF. CDR3 DNA: TGCAGTGCGAAAAGGAGGAGCCTAGCTTTCTTT.

The CDR3 protein is CASRSSEGSPLHF. The CDR3 nucleotides read TGTGCCAGCAGATCCTCGGAGGGATCACCCCTCCACTTT. The genes are TRBV2 and TRBJ1-6; the D is unclear. The V gene's germline CDR1 is SNHLY and CDR2 FYNNEI. V was shortened by 6 bases and J by 10 bases, with 13 bases between the two germline ends. The CDR3 is made up of 13 amino acids.

This chain connects TRBV5-4 to TRBJ2-5, with TRBD1 identical over 9 bases. CDR1 and CDR2 from the germline V gene are SGHNT and YYREEE (reference sequence). With 3 bases clipped from V and 4 bases from J, the junction kept 7 bases outside the gene matches. The CDR3 runs to 15 residues. The CDR3 DNA is TGTGCCAGCAGCTCCGGGACAGGGAGGGGAGAGACCCAGTACTTC. It specifies CASSSGTGRGETQYF.

This chain links TRBV5-1 with TRBJ2-1, with 8 bases matching TRBD1. This CDR3 comprises 15 residues. Germline-derived CDR1 and CDR2 are SGHRS and YFSETQ. V dropped 0 bases and J dropped 6; count of bases not matched to a gene: 5. CDR3 nucleotides: TGCGCCAGCAGCTTGGCCGGGACAGGAGTCAATGAGCAGTTCTTC. It encodes CASSLAGTGVNEQFF.

V gene TRBV21-1 combines with J gene TRBJ1-5. TRBV21-1 is annotated as a pseudogene. The CDR3 covers 15 residues. CDR3 protein: CASSKVPGGSQPQHF. CDR3 bases: TGTGCCAGCAGCAAAGTTCCCGGGGGGAGTCAGCCCCAGCATTTT.

J is TRBJ1-5 and V is TRBV6-5; the D is unclear. In germline, CDR1 is MNHEY, CDR2 SVGAGI. CDR3 length: 15 amino acids. V shed 2 bases and J shed 0 bases, with 8 bases lying between them. The CDR3 DNA reads TGTGCCAGCAGTTACACGAGTACTAGCAATCAGCCCCAGCATTTT. This sequence encodes CASSYTSTSNQPQHF.

This clone has a handful of counts. This rearrangement joins TRBV9 to TRBJ2-2; D not certain. The V gene's germline CDR1 is SGDLS and CDR2 YYNGEE. V was trimmed by 2 bases and J by 5 bases, leaving 13 bases between them. This CDR3 has 15 amino acids. The DNA of the CDR3 is TGTGCCAGCAGCGTTTACGACACGGCAACCGGGGAGCTGTTTTTT. This encodes CASSVYDTATGELFF.

The CDR3 reads CASSLGRSYGYTF. CDR3 coding DNA: TGTGCCAGCAGCTTGGGCAGGAGCTATGGCTACACCTTC. The rearrangement links TRBV11-2 to TRBJ1-2; D gene ambiguous. Between the trimmed V and J ends, which lost 3 bases and 4 bases, there was a span of 9 bases. The CDR3 is 13 amino acids. Germline CDR1 SGHAT, CDR2 FQNNGV.

This sequence joins TRBV29-1 and TRBJ1-1; tentative D call: TRBD1 (6 bases). The CDR3 runs to 11 residues. The V end was cut by 5 bases, the J end by 11 bases, with 15 bases between. Germline V lookup: CDR1 SQVTM, CDR2 ANQGSEA. CDR3 region: CSVSNRAGAFF. The CDR3, as DNA: TGCAGCGTTTCGAACAGGGCTGGTGCTTTCTTT.

The chain recombines TRBV18 with TRBJ2-7; D call uncertain. This CDR3 spans 14 amino acids. In germline, CDR1 is KGHSH, CDR2 LQKENI. Trimming took 3 bases from V and 7 from J, leaving 16 bases between them. CDR3: CASSPQATEVEQYF. DNA of the CDR3: TGTGCCAGCTCACCCCAGGCGACTGAAGTTGAGCAGTACTTC. Using reference TRBV18 and TRBJ2-7 for the parts outside the CDR3, the full variable domain is NAGVMQNPRHLVRRRGQEARLRCSPMKGHSHVYWYRQLPEEGLKFMVYLQKENIIDESGMPKERFSAEFPKEGPSILRIQQVVRGDSAAYFCASSPQATEVEQYFGPGTRLTVT.

This rearrangement joins TRBV7-6 to TRBJ2-2, with 8 nucleotides matching TRBD1. The CDR3 totals 18 residues. V was clipped by 4 bases and J by 5 bases; unmatched bases: 15. In germline, CDR1 is SGHVS, CDR2 FNYEAQ. The CDR3 sequence: CASSSLAGQGRSTGELFF. The DNA of the CDR3 is TGTGCCAGCAGCTCCCTGGCCGGACAGGGCCGGAGTACCGGGGAGCTGTTTTTT.

CDR3 protein: CASSLQGRGQNNEQFF. CDR3 bases: TGTGCCAGCAGCTTACAAGGCAGGGGGCAAAACAATGAGCAGTTCTTC. The chain couples TRBV13 to TRBJ2-1, with 8 bases aligning to TRBD1. The CDR3 extends over 16 amino acids. J was trimmed by 5 bases and V by 2 bases; bases with no gene match: 8. The germline CDR1 and CDR2 sequences are PRHDT and FYEKMQ (reference sequence).

The V gene is TRBV2, the J gene TRBJ2-1; 10 bases agree with TRBD1. This CDR3 region has 15 residues. CDR1 is SNHLY and CDR2 is FYNNEI in the germline V gene. Losses at the gene ends were 6 bases for V and 6 bases for J; bases not matched to a gene: 8. CDR3 in amino acids: CASRRAGTGVNEQFF. CDR3 nucleotides: TGTGCCAGCAGACGTGCTGGGACAGGGGTCAATGAGCAGTTCTTC. The full variable domain, its missing parts supplied by reference TRBV2 and TRBJ2-1, is EPEVTQTPSHQVTQMGQEVILRCVPISNHLYFYWYRQILGQKVEFLVSFYNNEISEKSEIFDDQFSVERPDGSNFTLKIRSTKLEDSAMYFCASRRAGTGVNEQFFGPGTRLTVL.

This sequence joins TRBV14 and TRBJ2-7; 9 bases map to TRBD2. CDR1 and CDR2 (germline): SGHDN, FVKESK. The CDR3 totals 14 residues. V lost 8 bases and J lost 2; bases outside the gene matches: 7. CDR3 loop: CASGRGGGAYEQYF. The CDR3 coding sequence is TGTGCCAGCGGCCGTGGCGGGGGGGCCTACGAGCAGTACTTC.

CDR3 amino acids: CASSLTGGMNTEAFF. In DNA, the CDR3 is TGTGCCAGCAGCCTTACAGGGGGCATGAACACTGAAGCTTTCTTT. This chain connects TRBV6-5 to TRBJ1-1; the match to TRBD1 covers 9 bases. The ends lost 6 bases at V and 0 bases at J; junction bases unmatched: 5. Germline V gene lookup returns CDR1 MNHEY and CDR2 SVGAGI. This CDR3 comprises 15 residues.

The chain uses TRBV19 and TRBJ2-7, with D possibly TRBD1 on 6 matching bases. This CDR3 spans 12 amino acids. Germline V gives CDR1 LNHDA, CDR2 SQIVND (reference sequence). V was trimmed by 5 bases and J by 4 bases, leaving 9 bases between them. CDR3 sequence (DNA): TGTGCCAGTAGTTCCACAGGGTACGAGCAGTACTTC. Its translation: CASSSTGYEQYF.